This entry lists 4 T cell receptor beta chains sequenced from one sample in a study of OX40 agonist ivuxolimab in advanced cancers. This table comes from immunoSEQ multiplex PCR, and its TCRdb copy is limited to in-frame clones, with some not included. This table has 73,000 or so clones, about 86% appearing once. Sequenced here: CD4+ or CD8+ T cells sorted from blood, sampled in a trial of the OX40 agonist ivuxolimab. The receptors were sampled from an adult with an advanced solid tumor such as melanoma, head and neck, liver or kidney cancer.

This clone was recorded once. V is TRBV7-3 and J is TRBJ2-5, with D unclear. The V gene lost 2 bases and the J gene lost 5 bases, with 12 bases spanning the gap. Germline CDR1 and CDR2: SGHTA and FQGTGA. This CDR3 is 14 amino acids long. CDR3 DNA: TGTGCCAGCAGCTTAGGCGGCTTGGGGGAGACCCAGTACTTC. It encodes CASSLGGLGETQYF.

The chain is built from TRBV7-2 and TRBJ2-1; 14 nucleotides line up with TRBD2. This CDR3 is 15 amino acids long. CDR1 and CDR2 from the germline V gene are SGHTA and FQGNSA. The junction had 6 bases not matched to a gene; V was cut back by 5 bases and J by 9 bases. The CDR3 loop reads CASSPRTSGGIEQFF. CDR3 coding DNA: TGTGCCAGCAGCCCGCGGACTAGCGGGGGGATTGAGCAGTTCTTC.

V and J are TRBV10-3 and TRBJ1-1, with D unresolved. The CDR3 length is 14 residues. Trimming shortened V by 3 bases and J by 7 bases, and 15 bases separated the two germline ends. The germline V gene has CDR1 ENHRY and CDR2 SYGVKD. The CDR3 DNA reads as TGTGCCATCAGTGACCGAGGACGGACTAGTGAAGCTTTCTTT. Translated: CAISDRGRTSEAFF.

The J gene is TRBJ1-3, the V gene TRBV27, with no clear D. CDR1 and CDR2 (germline): MNHEY, SMNVEV (reference sequence). The CDR3 extends over 14 amino acids. Trimming removed 6 bases from V and 0 bases from J, with 9 bases in between. In nucleotides, the CDR3 is TGTGCCAGCAGACCGGGAGACTCTGGAAACACCATATATTTT. Amino acids: CASRPGDSGNTIYF.